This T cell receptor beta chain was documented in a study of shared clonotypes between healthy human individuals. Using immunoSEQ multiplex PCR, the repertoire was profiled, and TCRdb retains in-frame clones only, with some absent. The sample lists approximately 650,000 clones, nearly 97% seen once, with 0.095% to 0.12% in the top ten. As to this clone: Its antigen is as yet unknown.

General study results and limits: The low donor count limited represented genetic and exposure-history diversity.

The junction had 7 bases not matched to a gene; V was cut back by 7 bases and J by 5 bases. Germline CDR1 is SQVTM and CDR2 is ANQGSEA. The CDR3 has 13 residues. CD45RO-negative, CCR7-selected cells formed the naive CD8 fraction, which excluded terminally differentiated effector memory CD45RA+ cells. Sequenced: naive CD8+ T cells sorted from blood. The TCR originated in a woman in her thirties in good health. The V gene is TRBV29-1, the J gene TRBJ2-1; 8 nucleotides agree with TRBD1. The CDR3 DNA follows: TGCAGCGCAGTCCAGGGGGCGAACAATGAGCAGTTCTTC. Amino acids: CSAVQGANNEQFF.